The 31 T cell receptor beta chains reported below all come from one sample, sequenced in a study of T cell repertoires in cytomegalovirus infection. TCRdb fed the reads into MiXCR, producing one record per CDR3 protein. Of some 350,000 distinct CDR3 sequences in the sample, around a sixth are singletons; the top ten hold around 9.3%. The sample consisted of PBMCs. The source is a human donor in good health (CMV status not recorded). Some clones in this sample may be carry-over from other donors' samples.

This clonotype was detected only once. This sequence joins TRBV20-1 and TRBJ2-5; maybe TRBD2 (6 bases). The CDR3 is made up of 14 amino acids. The V end lost 0 bases, the J end lost 0 bases, and 8 bases lay between the germline ends. Germline V CDR1 and CDR2: DFQATT, SNEGSKA (reference sequence). In DNA, the CDR3 is TGCAGTGCTAGAGATCGGGGGAACCAAGAGACCCAGTACTTC. This gives the protein CSARDRGNQETQYF.

The genes are TRBV6-5 and TRBJ1-1; no firm D call. Germline V CDR1 and CDR2: MNHEY, SVGAGI. Trimming shortened V by 2 bases and J by 1 base, and 5 bases separated the two germline ends. CDR3 length: 13 amino acids. The CDR3 DNA is TGTGCCAGCAGTTACGTGAAGAACACTGAAGCTTTCTTT. It codes for CASSYVKNTEAFF.

This clonotype has ten or more counts. This chain connects TRBV7-9 to TRBJ2-5; no reliable D call. The CDR3 totals 12 residues. The germline V gene has CDR1 SEHNR and CDR2 FQNEAQ (reference sequence). The V gene lost 5 bases and the J gene lost 5 bases, with 9 bases spanning the gap. CDR3 amino acids: CASSGMGETQYF. CDR3 bases: TGTGCCAGCAGCGGAATGGGGGAGACCCAGTACTTC.

The chain uses TRBV20-1 and TRBJ1-1; TRBD1 aligns across 7 bases. The V gene's germline CDR1 is DFQATT and CDR2 SNEGSKA (reference sequence). Unmatched junction bases numbered 5, after V lost 0 bases and J lost 1 base. There are 15 residues in the CDR3. The CDR3 protein is CSAREPGTANTEAFF. The CDR3 coding sequence is TGCAGTGCTAGAGAGCCCGGGACAGCGAACACTGAAGCTTTCTTT.

This clonotype was seen ten or more times. The chain uses TRBV6-1 and TRBJ1-2; possibly TRBD1 for D (6 bases). Germline V gene lookup returns CDR1 MNHNS and CDR2 SASEGT. The CDR3 runs 12 residues. V was clipped by 8 bases and J by 0 bases, with 7 bases between them. The CDR3 spells CASGTTNYGYTF. The CDR3 DNA sequence: TGTGCCAGCGGGACAACTAACTATGGCTACACCTTC.

The V and J genes are TRBV5-1 and TRBJ1-3; D is ambiguous. The CDR3 runs 16 residues. Trimming took 4 bases from V and 2 from J, leaving 16 bases between them. From germline, CDR1 is SGHRS and CDR2 YFSETQ. The CDR3: CASSDTGVGPGNTIYF. CDR3 DNA sequence: TGCGCCAGCAGCGATACCGGGGTTGGACCTGGAAACACCATATATTTT.

This clonotype was detected many times. One junction end disagrees with the germline gene, perhaps due to a read error. This sequence joins TRBV7-2 and TRBJ1-2; TRBD1 might be the D (5 bases). The CDR3 has 14 amino acids. Germline assignment: CDR1 SGHTA and CDR2 FQGNSA. The CDR3 region is CASSLSGNDYGYTF. In DNA form, the CDR3 reads TGTGCCAGCAGCTTATCAGGGAACGACTACGGCTACACCTTC.

V gene TRBV5-4 combines with J gene TRBJ2-1; D is ambiguous. Germline V gene lookup returns CDR1 SGHNT and CDR2 YYREEE (reference sequence). This CDR3 has 15 amino acids. The V end was cut by 1 base, the J end by 4 bases, with 12 bases between. CDR3 sequence: CASSLSKVKYNEQFF. The CDR3 DNA sequence: TGTGCCAGCAGCTTGTCCAAGGTGAAGTACAATGAGCAGTTCTTC.

The chain uses TRBV29-1 and TRBJ2-1; 10 bases line up with TRBD2. Trimming removed 7 bases from V and 7 bases from J; junction bases left unmatched: 10. This CDR3 comprises 14 residues. Germline values: CDR1 SQVTM, CDR2 ANQGSEA. CDR3 in DNA: TGCAGCGGTGGGATGAGCGGGGGGGGGAATGAGCAGTTCTTC. This codes for CSGGMSGGGNEQFF.

This clonotype was seen many times. CDR3 in DNA: TGTGCCAGCAGCTTAGGTAGGGATCAGCCCCAGCATTTT. Amino acids: CASSLGRDQPQHF. The chain couples TRBV7-2 to TRBJ1-5, with D unresolved. With 1 base removed from V and 5 bases from J, the gap between germline ends came to 6 bases. Germline values: CDR1 SGHTA, CDR2 FQGNSA. The CDR3 length is 13 residues.

This clonotype came up many times. CDR3 sequence (DNA): TGTGCCAGCAGCCCGTGGGGGCGGACAGTCGAAAGGAGGTCAGATACGCAGTATTTT. It translates to CASSPWGRTVERRSDTQYF. V and J are TRBV7-2 and TRBJ2-3; D is perhaps TRBD1 (6 bases). The CDR3 contains 19 residues. The V end was cut by 5 bases, the J end by 4 bases, with 28 bases between. Germline lookup yields CDR1 SGHTA and CDR2 FQGNSA.

In its sample, this clonotype was seen many times. The chain carries TRBV12-3 or TRBV12-4 and TRBJ2-1; 7 nucleotides match TRBD2. V was clipped by 7 bases and J by 9 bases; unmatched bases: 6. The CDR3 extends over 12 amino acids. CDR3 sequence reads: CASTSGKGEQFF. CDR3 coding DNA: TGTGCCAGCACAAGCGGGAAGGGTGAGCAGTTCTTC.

Ten or more counts support this clonotype. The rearrangement joins TRBV7-9 to TRBJ2-7; possible D gene TRBD1, 5 bases. Trimming shortened V by 4 bases and J by 2 bases, and 15 bases separated the two germline ends. CDR1 is SEHNR and CDR2 is FQNEAQ in the germline V gene (reference sequence). The CDR3 is 15 amino acids. The CDR3 reads CASSSDDSTPYEQYF. CDR3 bases: TGTGCCAGCAGCTCGGACGACAGTACGCCCTACGAGCAGTACTTC.

This clonotype was picked up many times. V and J are TRBV7-2 and TRBJ2-1, with 13 bases that match TRBD2. J lost 1 base, V lost 7 bases, and 4 bases had no gene match. Per germline, CDR1 SGHTA and CDR2 FQGNSA. The CDR3 runs to 16 residues. The CDR3 DNA is TGTGCCAGCAAACTAGCGGGGGGGAATTCCTACAATGAGCAGTTCTTC. It is translated as CASKLAGGNSYNEQFF.

The rearrangement links TRBV24-1 to TRBJ1-2; D uncertain. Trimming cost V 8 bases and J 6 bases, with 6 bases left between them. The CDR3 sequence is 10 residues long. The germline V gene encodes CDR1 KGHDR and CDR2 SFDVKD. As DNA, the CDR3 is TGTGCCACCACCAGAGATGGCTACACCTTC. This sequence encodes CATTRDGYTF.

This clonotype turned up a few times. V and J are TRBV29-1 and TRBJ1-5, with D uncertain. The CDR3 consists of 12 residues. Germline CDR1 is SQVTM and CDR2 is ANQGSEA. The ends were cut back, 4 bases at V and 2 bases at J, with 6 bases in the middle. CDR3 nucleotides: TGCAGCGTTGGGGTCGGCAATCAGCCCCAGCATTTT. It is translated as CSVGVGNQPQHF.

In its sample, this clonotype was seen a few times. DNA of the CDR3: TGTGCCAGCAGTCTCTCCCGGGGACACGAGACCCAGTACTTC. This encodes CASSLSRGHETQYF. This sequence joins TRBV11-2 and TRBJ2-5; perhaps TRBD1 as D (6 bases). The CDR3 runs 14 residues. CDR1 SGHAT and CDR2 FQNNGV come from the germline V gene. With 6 bases removed from V and 5 bases from J, the gap between germline ends came to 16 bases.

V usage is TRBV12-3 or TRBV12-4 and J usage is TRBJ2-3; 15 positions match TRBD2. The CDR3 is made up of 17 amino acids. The trim removed 2 bases at V and 6 bases at J, leaving 6 bases unmatched. The CDR3 protein is CASSLLRTSGGADTQYF. The CDR3 coding sequence is TGTGCCAGCAGTTTATTACGGACTAGCGGGGGGGCGGATACGCAGTATTTT.

This clonotype was observed many times. This chain joins TRBV7-2 and TRBJ2-7; 7 bases align to TRBD2. CDR1 is SGHTA and CDR2 is FQGNSA in the germline V gene. This CDR3 spans 15 amino acids. The ends lost 8 bases at V and 0 bases at J; junction bases unmatched: 10. CDR3 protein: CASGPVGGSSYEQYF. CDR3 bases: TGTGCCAGCGGCCCCGTCGGCGGGAGCTCCTACGAGCAGTACTTC.

The chain employs TRBV7-7 and TRBJ2-5, with 7 nucleotides matching TRBD2. Germline-derived CDR1 and CDR2 are SSHAT and FNYEAQ (reference sequence). J gave up 4 bases and V 4 bases, and 9 bases lay outside the gene matches. The CDR3 length is 15 residues. CDR3 DNA sequence: TGTGCCAGCAGCTCCGAGGGAGGGCTAGGAGAGACCCAGTACTTC. Encoded protein: CASSSEGGLGETQYF.

This clonotype was seen repeatedly, ten times or more. The rearrangement links TRBV5-1 to TRBJ2-5; a weak D match, TRBD1 (6 bases). The ends were cut back, 0 bases at V and 3 bases at J, with 6 bases in the middle. Germline V gene sequence: CDR1 SGHRS, CDR2 YFSETQ. The CDR3 extends over 13 amino acids. CDR3 in amino acids: CASSLEGEETQYF. DNA of the CDR3: TGCGCCAGCAGCTTGGAGGGGGAAGAGACCCAGTACTTC.

This chain links TRBV12-3 or TRBV12-4 with TRBJ1-2; TRBD1 matches 8 bases. The trim removed 4 bases at V and 7 bases at J, leaving 2 bases unmatched. The CDR3 totals 12 residues. The CDR3 nucleotides read TGTGCCAGCAGTTCCCAGGGGGCTGGCTACACCTTC. Translation gives CASSSQGAGYTF.

With regard to this clonotype: Relative to the germline gene, one junction end is altered; a read error may explain this. The J gene is TRBJ2-1, the V gene TRBV15, with 7 positions matching TRBD2. This CDR3 has 14 residues. Germline CDR1 LNHNV, CDR2 YYDKDF (reference sequence). The DNA for the CDR3 is TGTGCCACAATTAGCGGGCCCCCCTACAATGGGCAGTTCTTC. It specifies CATISGPPYNGQFF. The variable domain in full, with the rest retrieved from reference TRBV15 and TRBJ2-1, is DAMVIQNPRYQVTQFGKPVTLSCSQTLNHNVMYWYQQKSSQAPKLLFHYYDKDFNNEADTPDNFQSRRPNTSFCFLDIRSPGLGDTAMYLCATISGPPYNGQFFGPGTRLTVL.

This clonotype was counted at least ten times. The chain couples TRBV7-9 to TRBJ1-1, with 7 nucleotides matching TRBD1. This CDR3 contains 11 residues. With V trimmed by 6 bases and J by 8 bases, 3 bases remained unmatched. The germline gives CDR1 SEHNR, CDR2 FQNEAQ (reference sequence). Written as DNA, the CDR3 is TGTGCCAGCAGACGGGACAGAGAAGCTTTCTTT. Its translation: CASRRDREAFF.

In its sample, this clonotype was seen a few times. The genes are TRBV6-1 and TRBJ2-3; 8 positions match TRBD2. The V gene end was trimmed by 2 bases and the J gene end by 2 bases; junction bases not matched to a gene: 6. CDR3 length: 16 amino acids. Looked up from germline, CDR1 is MNHNS and CDR2 is SASEGT. The CDR3 region has the DNA TGTGCCAGCAGTGAATGGGATAGCGGGGACACAGATACGCAGTATTTT. Translation gives CASSEWDSGDTDTQYF.

This clonotype was seen a few times. The chain joins TRBV12-3 or TRBV12-4 to TRBJ1-2; a weak D match, TRBD1 (5 bases). Trimming removed 5 bases at V and 0 bases at J, with 16 bases between. This CDR3 has 16 amino acids. The CDR3 here is CASSRVRDLSNYGYTF. CDR3 sequence (DNA): TGTGCCAGCAGTCGGGTCCGGGACCTTTCTAACTATGGCTACACCTTC.

This clonotype was counted ten times or more. The chain couples TRBV7-2 to TRBJ1-5; tentatively, D is TRBD1 (6 bases). Germline V gene data show CDR1 as SGHTA and CDR2 as FQGNSA. V was shortened by 5 bases and J by 2 bases, with 13 bases between the two germline ends. The CDR3 is made up of 15 amino acids. This CDR3 reads CASSPGAAGNQPQHF. CDR3 bases: TGTGCCAGCAGCCCGGGGGCGGCAGGCAATCAGCCCCAGCATTTT.

With respect to this clonotype: This may arise from a read error, as a much more abundant clone is one base away. The chain couples TRBV7-9 to TRBJ2-7; the D gene could be TRBD1 or TRBD2 (5 bases each). V was clipped by 6 bases and J by 8 bases, with 14 bases between them. The CDR3 length is 12 residues. The germline V gene encodes CDR1 SEHNR and CDR2 FQNEAQ (reference sequence). The CDR3 region is CASRDGDGKQYF. In DNA form, the CDR3 reads TGTGCCAGCAGGGACGGGGACGGGAAGCAGTACTTC.

This clonotype was found many times. The rearrangement links TRBV7-2 to TRBJ2-7; 8 bases agree with TRBD2. With V trimmed by 7 bases and J by 0 bases, 5 bases remained unmatched. This CDR3 comprises 14 residues. Germline loops: CDR1 SGHTA, CDR2 FQGNSA. CDR3 sequence: CASTSGRYSYEQYF. CDR3 nucleotides: TGTGCCAGCACTAGCGGGCGGTACTCCTACGAGCAGTACTTC.

There are a few counts of this clonotype. J is TRBJ2-1 and V is TRBV12-3 or TRBV12-4; the D gene is possibly TRBD2 (7 bases). With 9 bases removed from V and 9 bases from J, the gap between germline ends came to 21 bases. The CDR3 consists of 14 residues. The CDR3 DNA sequence: TGTGCCAGTAGTAAGGGGGGCGGGAGAGGTGAGCAGTTCTTC. This gives the protein CASSKGGGRGEQFF.

This clonotype was recorded many times. The V call is TRBV7-2, the J call TRBJ2-7, with 7 bases identical to TRBD2. Germline loops: CDR1 SGHTA, CDR2 FQGNSA. The junction had 1 base not matched to a gene; V was cut back by 2 bases and J by 3 bases. The CDR3 has 13 residues. The CDR3, as DNA: TGTGCCAGCAGCTTATCGGGAGGCTACGAGCAGTACTTC. This codes for CASSLSGGYEQYF.